This is a list of T cell receptor beta chains from one sample in a study of CD8 T cells in ankylosing spondylitis. From the 5' RACE reads, TCRdb called clonotypes with MiXCR, one entry per CDR3 protein. Altogether 750,000 to 850,000 distinct CDR3 sequences are present, approximately 10% being singletons, with the ten largest covering approximately 0.51%. Sequencing used blood, either unsorted or a sorted T cell fraction (not recorded which). The source of these receptors is a male donor with ankylosing spondylitis. Each CDR3 is given with its conserved first and last residue. The order of the fields is clone size, D gene, J gene, V gene, CDR3 protein, CDR3 DNA. A D gene is named only where the DNA matches it firmly. Clone size is shown for a subset of rows, as once, few, many or a class of expanded clone.

few	TRBD2	TRBJ2-5	TRBV4-1	CASSQNSGRALPETQYF	TGCGCCAGCAGCCAGAATAGCGGGAGGGCCCTTCCCGAGACCCAGTACTTC
-	-	TRBJ1-1	TRBV30	CAWSVRQMNTEAFF	TGTGCCTGGAGTGTACGTCAGATGAACACTGAAGCTTTCTTT
-	-	TRBJ1-6	TRBV24-1	CATKGPSSYNSPLHF	TGTGCCACCAAGGGCCCCAGCTCCTATAATTCACCCCTCCACTTT
-	TRBD1	TRBJ1-2	TRBV20-1	CSAIQGLGYYGYTF	TGCAGTGCGATACAGGGGTTAGGGTACTATGGCTACACCTTC
many	-	TRBJ1-4	TRBV15	CATSSPPPMQKLFF	TGTGCCACCAGCAGTCCTCCACCTATGCAAAAACTGTTTTTT
-	-	TRBJ1-4	TRBV5-1	CASSLDSNNEKLFF	TGCGCCAGCAGCTTGGACAGCAATAATGAAAAACTGTTTTTT
-	-	TRBJ2-1	TRBV12-3/TRBV12-4	CASSGGSGRYNEQFF	TGTGCCAGCAGTGGTGGGAGCGGGCGTTACAATGAGCAGTTCTTC
-	TRBD2	TRBJ2-1	TRBV29-1	CSVVPALRDYTYNEQFF	TGCAGCGTTGTGCCTGCACTACGGGACTATACTTACAATGAGCAGTTCTTC
once	TRBD2	TRBJ2-1	TRBV6-5	CASSYSISGGAWYNEQFF	TGTGCCAGCAGTTACTCGATTAGCGGGGGGGCCTGGTACAATGAGCAGTTCTTC
few	TRBD2	TRBJ2-1	TRBV20-1	CSARVAGGPNEQFF	TGCAGTGCTAGGGTAGCGGGAGGACCCAATGAGCAGTTCTTC
few	-	TRBJ1-5	TRBV9	CASSARGQINQPQHF	TGTGCCAGCAGCGCACGAGGGCAGATCAATCAGCCCCAGCATTTT
many	-	TRBJ2-3	TRBV20-1	CSARDYNSPWDTQYF	TGCAGTGCTAGAGATTATAACAGCCCCTGGGATACGCAGTATTTT
few	-	TRBJ1-5	TRBV4-1	CASSHRQVVGNQPQHF	TGCGCCAGCAGCCACAGACAGGTTGTGGGCAATCAGCCCCAGCATTTT
-	TRBD1	TRBJ2-7	TRBV7-8	CASSLRWTGNDNEQYF	TGTGCCAGCAGCTTAAGGTGGACAGGGAATGACAACGAGCAGTACTTC
few	TRBD1	TRBJ1-1	TRBV10-3	CAISNPGQGRNTEAFF	TGTGCCATCAGCAATCCGGGACAGGGAAGGAACACTGAAGCTTTCTTT
few	TRBD1	TRBJ2-5	TRBV2	CASSDGQGGETQYF	TGTGCCAGCAGCGATGGACAGGGCGGGGAGACCCAGTACTTC
few	-	TRBJ1-3	TRBV6-5	CASSQPQGGNTIYF	TGTGCCAGCAGTCAACCCCAGGGTGGAAACACCATATATTTT
few	-	TRBJ2-1	TRBV7-2	CASSLAVAYNEQFF	TGTGCCAGCAGCTTAGCCGTAGCGTACAATGAGCAGTTCTTC
few	-	TRBJ1-5	TRBV5-1	CASSLESNNQPQHF	TGCGCCAGCAGCTTGGAGAGTAACAATCAGCCCCAGCATTTT
-	-	TRBJ1-1	TRBV29-1	CTARGTEAFF	TGCACCGCGAGGGGAACTGAAGCTTTCTTT
-	-	TRBJ1-4	TRBV20-1	CSARDLAGNEKLFF	TGCAGTGCTAGAGATTTGGCGGGGAATGAAAAACTGTTTTTT
many	-	TRBJ2-7	TRBV6-2/TRBV6-3	CASRVGSLLFYEQYF	TGTGCCAGCAGGGTCGGATCTCTACTCTTCTACGAGCAGTACTTC
-	-	TRBJ2-1	TRBV4-3	CASSQDYAPYNEQFF	TGCGCCAGCAGCCAGGACTACGCACCCTACAATGAGCAGTTCTTC
-	-	TRBJ1-2	TRBV7-2	CATRRLRQGHYGYTF	TGTGCCACCAGACGCTTGCGGCAGGGCCACTATGGCTACACCTTC
-	-	TRBJ2-7	TRBV7-9	CASSFPADGPQQYF	TGTGCCAGCAGTTTCCCCGCGGACGGGCCTCAGCAGTACTTC
few	-	TRBJ2-7	TRBV7-9	CASSLNKGGLVEQYF	TGTGCCAGCAGCTTAAATAAGGGTGGATTGGTCGAGCAGTACTTC
-	-	TRBJ2-7	TRBV5-1	CASSLLAGQNNEQYF	TGCGCCAGCAGCTTGTTGGCGGGACAGAACAACGAGCAGTACTTC
many	-	TRBJ1-5	TRBV20-1	CSARVRGGQPQHF	TGCAGTGCTAGAGTACGAGGGGGTCAGCCCCAGCATTTT
few	TRBD2	TRBJ2-3	TRBV5-1	CASSLETSGAYTDTQYF	TGCGCCAGCAGCTTGGAAACTAGCGGGGCATACACAGATACGCAGTATTTT
many	-	TRBJ2-1	TRBV2	CASRRGENEQFF	TGTGCCAGCCGCAGGGGCGAGAATGAGCAGTTCTTC
few	-	TRBJ2-1	TRBV5-8	CASSLAGRGSYNEQFF	TGTGCCAGCAGCTTGGCGGGGCGGGGCTCCTACAATGAGCAGTTCTTC
many	-	TRBJ1-6	TRBV29-1	CSVALEASDSPLHF	TGCAGCGTGGCACTGGAGGCCTCGGATTCACCCCTCCACTTT
few	-	TRBJ2-4	TRBV6-4	CASSAKGLGDIQYF	TGTGCCAGCAGTGCTAAAGGGCTTGGGGACATTCAGTACTTC
-	-	TRBJ2-3	TRBV20-1	CSARVPGRGPDTQYF	TGCAGTGCTAGAGTTCCCGGGAGAGGACCAGATACGCAGTATTTT
few	-	TRBJ1-5	TRBV6-2/TRBV6-3	CASSRQKNQPQHF	TGTGCCAGCAGTCGACAGAAGAATCAGCCCCAGCATTTT
many	TRBD1	TRBJ2-2	TRBV4-3	CASSQQTGGIAGELFF	TGCGCCAGCAGCCAACAGACAGGGGGCATAGCGGGGGAGCTGTTTTTT
few	-	TRBJ1-1	TRBV18	CASSPEGFDTEAFF	TGTGCCAGCTCACCCGAGGGGTTTGACACTGAAGCTTTCTTT
-	TRBD1	TRBJ1-4	TRBV29-1	CSVRDSPREKLFF	TGCAGCGTTCGGGACAGCCCGAGGGAAAAACTGTTTTTT
few	-	TRBJ1-6	TRBV20-1	CSAQTGVYNSPLHF	TGCAGTGCCCAAACGGGGGTCTATAATTCACCCCTCCACTTT
few	-	TRBJ2-2	TRBV7-3	CASSLNAVSNTGELFF	TGTGCCAGCAGCTTAAACGCCGTATCCAACACCGGGGAGCTGTTTTTT
many	TRBD1	TRBJ1-6	TRBV5-1	CASQADGGQGNSPLHF	TGCGCCAGCCAAGCTGATGGGGGACAGGGTAATTCACCCCTCCACTTT
many	TRBD1	TRBJ2-7	TRBV29-1	CSVATGGSYEQYF	TGCAGCGTTGCGACAGGGGGCTCCTACGAGCAGTACTTC
-	-	TRBJ2-7	TRBV5-1	CASSPVLGSRSYEQYF	TGCGCCAGCAGCCCCGTCCTGGGCAGCCGTTCTTACGAGCAGTACTTC
-	TRBD1	TRBJ2-2	TRBV5-1	CASSFRTGENTGELFF	TGCGCCAGCAGCTTCCGGACAGGGGAGAACACCGGGGAGCTGTTTTTT
many	-	TRBJ1-3	TRBV6-6	CASNNGGISGNTIYF	TGTGCCAGCAATAACGGGGGGATCTCTGGAAACACCATATATTTT
few	TRBD1	TRBJ1-2	TRBV27	CASSSPGQENYGYTF	TGTGCCAGCAGTTCTCCGGGACAGGAGAACTATGGCTACACCTTC
many	-	TRBJ2-1	TRBV7-9	CASSLLDEQFF	TGTGCCAGCAGCTTACTCGATGAGCAGTTCTTC
few	-	TRBJ2-3	TRBV7-9	CASRPYRVLTDTQYF	TGTGCCAGCAGGCCCTACAGGGTATTGACAGATACGCAGTATTTT